Shown below are 25 T cell receptor beta chains from a single sample sequenced in a study of regulatory T cells in long-lasting Graves disease. Sequencing libraries for TCR beta were prepared with iRepertoire HTBI primers and Arm-PCR of CDR3 regions. One entry per CDR3 protein, called by TCRdb with MiXCR from the multiplex PCR reads. The sample contains approximately 230,000 distinct CDR3 sequences, 15% to 20% of which appear only once. Time point defined: newly diagnosed GD, antithyroid drugs for less than 3 months. Preparation of the TCR library used RNA extracted from PBMCs. This specimen was peripheral blood mononuclear cells (PBMCs), taken at new diagnosis, from a patient treated with antithyroid drugs. The receptors originated from a female donor with Graves disease.

Many counts were recorded for this clonotype. This chain links TRBV10-3 with TRBJ2-7, with 10 positions matching TRBD1. The CDR3 runs 14 residues. The germline V gene has CDR1 ENHRY and CDR2 SYGVKD. J lost 6 bases, V lost 4 bases, and 6 bases had no gene match. CDR3 DNA sequence: TGTGCCATCAGTGGGGGGACAGGGGTTATCGAGCAGTACTTC. Translated, it gives CAISGGTGVIEQYF.

This chain links TRBV29-1 with TRBJ1-1, with TRBD1 identical over 10 bases. V was clipped by 6 bases and J by 5 bases; unmatched bases: 6. The CDR3 runs to 13 residues. Germline V gene data show CDR1 as SQVTM and CDR2 as ANQGSEA. DNA of the CDR3: TGCAGCGTGGGGCGGGACAGGGGTACTGAAGCTTTCTTT. Its translation: CSVGRDRGTEAFF.

At least ten counts were recorded for this clonotype. The chain joins TRBV3-1 to TRBJ2-2; D is perhaps TRBD1 or TRBD2 (5 bases each). Germline lookup yields CDR1 LGHDT and CDR2 YNNKEL (reference sequence). This CDR3 region has 13 residues. The germline V and J ends were trimmed by 2 bases and 6 bases, with 7 bases remaining between them. The CDR3: CASSQWGPGELFF. The DNA of the CDR3 is TGTGCCAGCAGCCAATGGGGACCCGGGGAGCTGTTTTTT.

This clonotype was counted at least ten times. As DNA, the CDR3 is TGTGCCTGGAGCGATGACTGGGGCGGTCGAGAGACCCAGTACTTC. This translates into CAWSDDWGGRETQYF. The gene calls are TRBV30 and TRBJ2-5; a possible D gene is TRBD1 (5 bases). The CDR3 extends over 15 amino acids. V shed 3 bases and J shed 4 bases, with 18 bases lying between them. Germline values: CDR1 GTSNPN, CDR2 SVGIG (reference sequence).

This clonotype was seen repeatedly, ten times or more. The V call is TRBV30, the J call TRBJ1-6; possible D gene TRBD1, 5 bases. CDR3 length: 14 residues. Germline CDR1 GTSNPN, CDR2 SVGIG (reference sequence). With 3 bases removed from V and 3 bases from J, the gap between germline ends came to 9 bases. The CDR3 coding sequence is TGTGCCTGGAGCGCTGACAGCTATAATTCACCCCTCCACTTT. This gives the protein CAWSADSYNSPLHF.

This clonotype was observed at least ten times. This chain joins TRBV7-2 and TRBJ2-3; 7 positions match TRBD2. Trimming cost V 3 bases and J 6 bases; bases outside gene matches: 6. This CDR3 region has 14 residues. From germline, CDR1 is SGHTA and CDR2 FQGNSA. The CDR3 loop reads CASSLGEGPDTQYF. Here the CDR3 DNA reads TGTGCCAGCAGCTTGGGGGAGGGCCCCGATACGCAGTATTTT.

The genes are TRBV30 and TRBJ2-7, with TRBD2 matching 16 bases. The CDR3 is 17 residues long. Trimming took 2 bases from V and 4 from J; bases not matched to a gene: 8. From germline, CDR1 is GTSNPN and CDR2 SVGIG (reference sequence). The chain's CDR3 is CAWSRGTSGRAGYEQYF. CDR3 nucleotide sequence: TGTGCCTGGAGTAGGGGGACTAGCGGGAGGGCCGGGTACGAGCAGTACTTC.

The gene calls are TRBV28 and TRBJ1-1; D may be TRBD1 (6 bases). The ends were cut back, 6 bases at V and 3 bases at J, with 17 bases in the middle. The CDR3 length is 15 residues. From germline, CDR1 is MDHEN and CDR2 SYDVKM. The CDR3, as DNA: TGTGCCAGCAGCTTCGACGTGGGGGGCCACACTGAAGCTTTCTTT. Translating it yields CASSFDVGGHTEAFF. The complete variable domain, with remaining parts taken from reference TRBV28 and TRBJ1-1, reads DVKVTQSSRYLVKRTGEKVFLECVQDMDHENMFWYRQDPGLGLRLIYFSYDVKMKEKGDIPEGYSVSREKKERFSLILESASTNQTSMYLCASSFDVGGHTEAFFGQGTRLTVV.

In this sample, this clonotype turned up many times. The chain joins TRBV20-1 to TRBJ2-2, with D possibly being TRBD2 (5 bases). V was pared by 5 bases and J by 5 bases, with 12 bases between. The CDR3 sequence is 13 residues long. CDR1 is DFQATT, CDR2 SNEGSKA, per germline (reference sequence). The CDR3 DNA reads as TGCAGTGCTCATCGGTCGGGGACCGGGGAGCTGTTTTTT. Encoded protein: CSAHRSGTGELFF.

The table lists this clonotype with many counts. CDR3 region: CASSPGRSFFQSSYEQYF. Written as DNA, the CDR3 is TGTGCCAGCAGCCCGGGCAGGTCCTTCTTCCAGAGCTCCTACGAGCAGTACTTC. The chain links TRBV11-2 to TRBJ2-7; D is ambiguous. This CDR3 spans 18 amino acids. V lost 5 bases, J lost 0 bases, and 23 bases lay in between. Germline values: CDR1 SGHAT, CDR2 FQNNGV.

The genes are TRBV6-2 or TRBV6-3 and TRBJ2-3; D may be TRBD1 (5 bases). Germline values: CDR1 MNHEY, CDR2 SVGEGT. V was trimmed by 5 bases and J by 5 bases, leaving 11 bases between them. The CDR3 sequence is 13 residues long. This chain's CDR3 is CASSERGGDTQYF. The CDR3 coding sequence is TGTGCCAGCAGTGAAAGGGGTGGAGATACGCAGTATTTT.

This clonotype was found many times. This chain uses TRBV12-3 or TRBV12-4 with TRBJ2-7; 10 bases fit TRBD2. Trimming removed 5 bases from V and 2 bases from J; junction bases left unmatched: 3. This CDR3 has 14 residues. CDR3 DNA sequence: TGTGCCAGCAGTCGGACTAGCGGTCCCTACGAGCAGTACTTC. The encoded protein is CASSRTSGPYEQYF.

This clonotype occurred many times. The chain combines TRBV6-1 with TRBJ2-7; 9 bases map to TRBD1. From germline, CDR1 is MNHNS and CDR2 SASEGT. The CDR3 is 15 amino acids. The junction had 10 bases not matched to a gene; V was cut back by 5 bases and J by 5 bases. CDR3 sequence reads: CASSRAGQGPDEQYF. The CDR3 DNA is TGTGCCAGCAGTCGAGCGGGACAGGGTCCAGACGAGCAGTACTTC.

This clonotype was counted ten times or more. This chain uses TRBV2 with TRBJ2-3, with TRBD2 identical over 11 bases. This CDR3 contains 20 residues. After removal of 2 bases from V and 2 bases from J, the junction contained 15 bases not matched to a gene. Per germline, CDR1 SNHLY and CDR2 FYNNEI. CDR3 region: CASSELGTSGVKAITDTQYF. As DNA, the CDR3 is TGTGCCAGCAGTGAACTCGGGACTAGCGGAGTAAAAGCTATCACAGATACGCAGTATTTT.

This clonotype was observed a handful of times. This rearrangement joins TRBV5-8 to TRBJ1-2, with 7 positions matching TRBD1. The germline CDR1 and CDR2 sequences are SGHTS and YDEGEE. CDR3 size: 16 residues. Germline trimming cut 3 bases from V and 4 bases from J; bases unmatched to any gene: 12. This CDR3 reads CASSSEQGQLLYGYTF. As DNA, the CDR3 is TGTGCCAGCAGCTCAGAACAGGGACAGCTCCTCTATGGCTACACCTTC.

The rearrangement links TRBV12-3 or TRBV12-4 to TRBJ2-5; the D gene is possibly TRBD1 (5 bases). Trimming cost V 3 bases and J 5 bases, with 10 bases left between them. CDR3 length: 13 residues. CDR3 protein: CASSFRAGETQYF. DNA for the CDR3: TGTGCCAGCAGTTTTCGGGCAGGGGAGACCCAGTACTTC.

The chain recombines TRBV5-6 with TRBJ1-1; no reliable D call. V dropped 1 base and J dropped 5 bases, with 15 bases sitting between them. Germline values: CDR1 SGHDT, CDR2 YYEEEE. The CDR3 consists of 15 residues. The chain's CDR3 is CASSLTAAMGTEAFF. The CDR3 bases are TGTGCCAGCAGCTTGACAGCAGCCATGGGGACTGAAGCTTTCTTT.

Details on this clonotype: A read error may explain this, as a much larger clone is one base away. The chain carries TRBV11-2 and TRBJ2-1; 7 bases fit TRBD2. CDR1 and CDR2 (germline): SGHAT, FQNNGV. Unmatched junction bases numbered 6, after V lost 7 bases and J lost 3 bases. CDR3 size: 14 residues. As DNA, the CDR3 is TGTGCCAGCAACCCTTGGGGGGGCTACAATGAGCAGTTCTTC. It is translated as CASNPWGGYNEQFF.

To note about this clonotype: A far more abundant clone sits one base away, making this likely a read error. This chain connects TRBV12-3 or TRBV12-4 to TRBJ2-5, with 12 positions matching TRBD2. The J call may be in error: the DNA end matches TRBJ2-1 better. The CDR3 runs 15 residues. Written as DNA, the CDR3 is TGTGCCAGCAGTTACTCTAGCGGGAGGGGCAATGAGCAGTTCTTC. It yields the protein CASSYSSGRGNEQFF.

This chain uses TRBV29-1 with TRBJ1-2; D might be TRBD1 (6 bases). CDR3 size: 12 residues. V was shortened by 2 bases and J by 8 bases, with 12 bases between the two germline ends. Germline CDR1 and CDR2: SQVTM and ANQGSEA. CDR3 amino acids: CSVERAGEGYTF. CDR3 nucleotide sequence: TGCAGCGTTGAAAGGGCAGGGGAGGGCTACACCTTC.

The chain uses TRBV18 and TRBJ1-1, with a weak D call TRBD1 (5 bases). Germline V gene lookup returns CDR1 KGHSH and CDR2 LQKENI. The CDR3 has 15 residues. V was shortened by 2 bases and J by 1 base, with 11 bases between the two germline ends. DNA of the CDR3: TGTGCCAGCTCACCAGGGGGTGCGAGGAACACTGAAGCTTTCTTT. Its translation is CASSPGGARNTEAFF.

This clonotype was recorded at least ten times. The chain couples TRBV7-9 to TRBJ2-5, with a possible D match to TRBD2 (5 bases). Germline V gene lookup returns CDR1 SEHNR and CDR2 FQNEAQ (reference sequence). The CDR3 is made up of 13 amino acids. The V end was cut by 5 bases, the J end by 3 bases, with 10 bases between. CDR3 sequence (DNA): TGTGCCAGCAGCCATACTAGGGAAGAGACCCAGTACTTC. Translation gives CASSHTREETQYF.

This clonotype was counted many times. CDR3 region: CASTFRTGFGEAFF. The CDR3, as DNA: TGTGCCAGCACCTTTAGGACCGGCTTTGGTGAAGCTTTCTTT. The V gene is TRBV28, the J gene TRBJ1-1; no clear D gene. V was shortened by 7 bases and J by 7 bases, with 19 bases between the two germline ends. The germline V gene encodes CDR1 MDHEN and CDR2 SYDVKM. The CDR3 is made up of 14 amino acids.

The sample holds many counts of this clonotype. The chain couples TRBV13 to TRBJ2-2; no firm D call. The CDR3 is 17 amino acids. Trimming cost V 1 base and J 6 bases, with 18 bases left between them. In germline, CDR1 is PRHDT, CDR2 FYEKMQ (reference sequence). The CDR3: CASSLALGNIRPGELFF. For the CDR3, the DNA is TGTGCCAGCAGCTTAGCCCTAGGCAACATCCGACCCGGGGAGCTGTTTTTT.

The rearrangement uses TRBV6-5 and TRBJ2-3, with D uncertain. CDR1 is MNHEY, CDR2 SVGAGI, per germline. The CDR3 contains 15 residues. Trimming cost V 4 bases and J 4 bases, with 15 bases left between them. The DNA for the CDR3 is TGTGCCAGCAGTTTAGGACCGACATACCCAGATACGCAGTATTTT. The encoded protein is CASSLGPTYPDTQYF.